These 7 T cell receptor beta chains were all obtained from the same sample, sequenced in a study of Ad26.COV2.S vaccination and SARS-CoV-2 variants. Regarding treatment: 15 to 20 received Ad26.COV2.S at low or high dose, single or two shots; about 5 received placebo; per-sample allocation not given. After the first vaccine or placebo injection, samples were drawn on day 63. TCRdb's copy holds only in-frame clones and misses some; the assay was immunoSEQ multiplex PCR. The sample carries hundreds of thousands of clones, 70% to 90% recorded once. Material: peripheral blood, obtained in a trial of Ad26.COV2.S vaccine versus placebo. These receptors all stem from a person between 18 and 65 years old who received the Ad26.COV2.S COVID-19 vaccine or a placebo.

V gene TRBV7-9 combines with J gene TRBJ2-3; D tentatively fits TRBD1 or TRBD2 (6 bases each). Germline CDR1 is SEHNR and CDR2 is FQNEAQ (reference sequence). Trimming took 2 bases from V and 4 from J, leaving 19 bases between them. This CDR3 is built from 17 residues. In nucleotides, the CDR3 is TGTGCCAGCAGCTTAACCCTAGTATGGGGGGCCTCAGATACGCAGTATTTT. As protein: CASSLTLVWGASDTQYF.

The chain combines TRBV4-2 with TRBJ1-2, with D unclear. The germline V gene encodes CDR1 LGHNA and CDR2 YNFKEQ. Deletions cut 0 bases from V and 2 bases from J, with 10 bases between. CDR3 length equals 15 residues. This CDR3 reads CASSQEKGVNYGYTF. The CDR3 DNA follows: TGTGCCAGCAGCCAAGAGAAGGGCGTCAACTATGGCTACACCTTC.

This chain uses TRBV6-1 with TRBJ1-3, with D unclear. From germline, CDR1 is MNHNS and CDR2 SASEGT. This CDR3 spans 14 amino acids. Deletions cut 2 bases from V and 2 bases from J, with 7 bases between. The CDR3 loop is CASSEQWAGNTIYF. In nucleotides, the CDR3 is TGTGCCAGCAGTGAACAGTGGGCTGGAAACACCATATATTTT.

The chain has TRBV29-1 and TRBJ1-4; D is possibly TRBD1 (5 bases). The CDR3 has 15 amino acids. From germline, CDR1 is SQVTM and CDR2 ANQGSEA. The V end was cut by 6 bases, the J end by 0 bases, with 14 bases between. CDR3 amino acids: CSVGGPYATNEKLFF. The CDR3 region has the DNA TGCAGCGTCGGGGGTCCGTATGCAACTAATGAAAAACTGTTTTTT.

The chain combines TRBV12-3 or TRBV12-4 with TRBJ1-2, with a weak D call TRBD1 (5 bases). V lost 5 bases and J 5 bases, leaving 12 bases between the germline ends. CDR3 length: 13 amino acids. CDR3 sequence: CASSLQGIYGYTF. CDR3 nucleotide sequence: TGTGCCAGCAGTCTCCAGGGTATATATGGCTACACCTTC.

The rearrangement joins TRBV19 to TRBJ1-1; 7 bases match TRBD1. After removal of 8 bases from V and 10 bases from J, the junction contained 19 bases not matched to a gene. This CDR3 spans 15 amino acids. Germline V gene data show CDR1 as LNHDA and CDR2 as SQIVND (reference sequence). This CDR3 is CASDSPPLGQRRAFF. DNA of the CDR3: TGTGCCAGTGATTCCCCCCCCCTGGGACAGAGACGAGCTTTCTTT.

The chain employs TRBV9 and TRBJ1-2, with D unclear. CDR3 length: 13 amino acids. Looked up from germline, CDR1 is SGDLS and CDR2 is YYNGEE. Trimming cost V 3 bases and J 4 bases, with 10 bases left between them. The chain's CDR3 is CASSAEGLYGYTF. CDR3 coding DNA: TGTGCCAGCAGCGCCGAAGGGCTCTATGGCTACACCTTC.